The clone carrying this TCR beta chain was counted only a few times. What it recognizes is unknown. TCRdb redid the calling of the reads with MiXCR, one entry per CDR3 protein. The table lists some 940,000 distinct CDR3 sequences, approximately 31% of them singletons. V gave up 4 bases and J gave up 0 bases; unmatched junction bases: 8. The CDR3 length is 17 residues. Per germline, CDR1 MNHEY and CDR2 SMNVEV (reference sequence). The record originates from a study of T cell repertoires in cytomegalovirus infection. This receptor was identified in a human donor in good health (CMV status not recorded). Some clones in this sample may be carry-over from other donors' samples. The chain employs TRBV27 and TRBJ2-1, with 8 bases identical to TRBD2. Sequenced here: cultured CD8+ T cells from PBMCs, sampled from culture after CMV antigen stimulation. Here the CDR3 reads CASSSTYSGVSYNEQFF. The CDR3 DNA is TGTGCCAGCAGTTCAACTTATAGCGGGGTCTCCTACAATGAGCAGTTCTTC.